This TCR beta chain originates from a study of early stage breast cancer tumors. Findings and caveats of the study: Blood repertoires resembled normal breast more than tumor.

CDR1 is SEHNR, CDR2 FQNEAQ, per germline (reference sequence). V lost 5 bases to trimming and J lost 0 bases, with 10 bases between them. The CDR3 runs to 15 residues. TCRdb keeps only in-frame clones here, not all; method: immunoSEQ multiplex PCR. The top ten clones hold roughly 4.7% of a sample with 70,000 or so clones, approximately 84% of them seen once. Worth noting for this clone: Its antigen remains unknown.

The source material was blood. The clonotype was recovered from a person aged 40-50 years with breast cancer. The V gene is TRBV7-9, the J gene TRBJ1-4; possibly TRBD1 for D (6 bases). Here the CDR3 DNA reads TGTGCCAGCAGCCGGGCAGGGGCAACTAATGAAAAACTGTTTTTT. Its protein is CASSRAGATNEKLFF.